These 29 T cell receptor beta chains share one sample of origin, sequenced in a study of T cells of healthy individuals. A single record per CDR3 protein comes from TCRdb applying MiXCR to the 5' RACE reads. Among tens of thousands of distinct CDR3 sequences listed, around 15% were seen once. These receptors all stem from a human donor in good health.

This clonotype was observed many times. The genes are TRBV7-9 and TRBJ2-2; TRBD1 aligns across 9 bases. The CDR3 has 15 residues. V gave up 5 bases and J gave up 4 bases; unmatched junction bases: 5. Looked up from germline, CDR1 is SEHNR and CDR2 is FQNEAQ (reference sequence). The chain's CDR3 is CASSPGQGLTGELFF. Here the CDR3 DNA reads TGTGCCAGCAGCCCCGGACAGGGGCTCACCGGGGAGCTGTTTTTT.

This clonotype was seen many times. As DNA, the CDR3 is TGTGCCACCCACCATCAGGGGGAACAAGAGACCCAGTACTTC. Protein product: CATHHQGEQETQYF. The V and J genes are TRBV10-3 and TRBJ2-5; 7 bases line up with TRBD1. Germline values: CDR1 ENHRY, CDR2 SYGVKD. V gave up 10 bases and J gave up 2 bases; unmatched junction bases: 10. CDR3 length equals 14 residues.

This clonotype was observed many times. This rearrangement joins TRBV5-1 to TRBJ2-7; a weak D match, TRBD2 (5 bases). CDR1 and CDR2 (germline): SGHRS, YFSETQ. The germline V and J ends were trimmed by 0 bases and 5 bases, with 15 bases remaining between them. CDR3 length equals 15 residues. The CDR3 DNA is TGCGCCAGCAGCTTGGATGAGGAGGCTCGGGACGAGCAGTACTTC. Translated, it gives CASSLDEEARDEQYF. The full variable domain, with the rest looked up from reference TRBV5-1 and TRBJ2-7, is KAGVTQTPRYLIKTRGQQVTLSCSPISGHRSVSWYQQTPGQGLQFLFEYFSETQRNKGNFPGRFSGRQFSNSRSEMNVSTLELGDSALYLCASSLDEEARDEQYFGPGTRLTVT.

The V call is TRBV5-1, the J call TRBJ2-7; D remains unclear. The CDR3 spans 13 residues. Germline V gene sequence: CDR1 SGHRS, CDR2 YFSETQ. V dropped 0 bases and J dropped 3 bases, with 7 bases sitting between them. CDR3 loop: CASSLDTGYEQYF. The DNA for the CDR3 is TGCGCCAGCAGCTTGGACACCGGCTACGAGCAGTACTTC.

The chain is built from TRBV20-1 and TRBJ2-7; 8 positions match TRBD1. V trimming: 5 bases; J trimming: 2 bases; junction bases outside the gene matches: 5. Germline CDR1 DFQATT, CDR2 SNEGSKA (reference sequence). There are 13 residues in the CDR3. In DNA, the CDR3 is TGCAGTGCTCCGGGACAGGCCACCTACGAGCAGTACTTC. This gives the protein CSAPGQATYEQYF.

The gene calls are TRBV7-3 and TRBJ2-7, with TRBD1 matching over 9 bases. Germline CDR1 and CDR2: SGHTA and FQGTGA. The trim removed 6 bases at V and 5 bases at J, leaving 8 bases unmatched. This CDR3 region has 14 residues. CDR3 in amino acids: CASSPGTGTNEQYF. The CDR3, as DNA: TGTGCCAGCAGTCCAGGGACAGGGACGAACGAGCAGTACTTC.

This clonotype was observed many times. The V gene is TRBV20-1, the J gene TRBJ2-7; the D gene is possibly TRBD2 (6 bases). The ends were cut back, 2 bases at V and 4 bases at J, with 21 bases in the middle. The CDR3 is 16 amino acids. Per the germline V gene, CDR1 is DFQATT and CDR2 is SNEGSKA (reference sequence). In nucleotides, the CDR3 is TGCAGTGCTAGATTCGGGGGTCTCGGGGCAATTTACGAGCAGTACTTC. Protein: CSARFGGLGAIYEQYF.

This clonotype showed up many times. The chain recombines TRBV27 with TRBJ2-3; D is uncertain. Per the germline V gene, CDR1 is MNHEY and CDR2 is SMNVEV (reference sequence). The CDR3 sequence is 16 residues long. The V and J ends lost 0 bases and 0 bases respectively, with 10 bases between them. CDR3 DNA: TGTGCCAGCAGTTTATCATCCTACTCTAGCACAGATACGCAGTATTTT. Its translation is CASSLSSYSSTDTQYF.

In this sample, this clonotype turned up a few times. The J gene is TRBJ1-6, the V gene TRBV9; no firm D call. The CDR3 covers 18 residues. Per the germline V gene, CDR1 is SGDLS and CDR2 is YYNGEE. Trimming left V 3 bases short and J 13 bases short, with 29 bases between. CDR3 nucleotides: TGTGCCAGCAGCGCGCCTCGACTAAGAAGGAATACTATTCTTCCCCTCCACTTT. Translating it yields CASSAPRLRRNTILPLHF.

This clonotype was found a few times. The rearrangement uses TRBV7-9 and TRBJ1-5; 9 bases line up with TRBD1. Germline CDR1 is SEHNR and CDR2 is FQNEAQ (reference sequence). The CDR3 contains 15 residues. J lost 10 bases, V lost 5 bases, and 12 bases had no gene match. The CDR3 region is CASSPTGTGNRPQHF. CDR3 coding DNA: TGTGCCAGCAGCCCAACCGGGACAGGGAATCGCCCCCAGCATTTT.

This clonotype was seen a few times. The chain recombines TRBV29-1 with TRBJ2-7; D not resolved. V lost 5 bases to trimming and J lost 3 bases, with 8 bases between them. This CDR3 contains 11 residues. Germline V gene sequence: CDR1 SQVTM, CDR2 ANQGSEA. CDR3 DNA sequence: TGCAGCGTTAGACTGGGCTACGAGCAGTACTTC. Amino acids: CSVRLGYEQYF.

This clonotype was picked up many times. V usage is TRBV7-9 and J usage is TRBJ1-2; tentatively, D is TRBD1 (5 bases). The germline gives CDR1 SEHNR, CDR2 FQNEAQ (reference sequence). CDR3 length: 13 amino acids. V dropped 5 bases and J dropped 4 bases, with 11 bases sitting between them. In nucleotides, the CDR3 is TGTGCCAGCAGCCTGGGACTGCTCTATGGCTACACCTTC. This codes for CASSLGLLYGYTF.

This clonotype was seen at least ten times. The chain couples TRBV7-6 to TRBJ2-1; 7 nucleotides align to TRBD2. Germline lookup yields CDR1 SGHVS and CDR2 FNYEAQ. This CDR3 region has 15 residues. V was pared by 5 bases and J by 0 bases, with 4 bases of the junction left unmatched. The CDR3, as DNA: TGTGCCAGCAGCACTGGGACTAACTCCTACAATGAGCAGTTCTTC. Its protein product is CASSTGTNSYNEQFF.

This clonotype was seen only a few times. The chain recombines TRBV7-2 with TRBJ2-3, with D tentatively TRBD1 (5 bases). The ends were cut back, 1 base at V and 5 bases at J, with 13 bases in the middle. Per germline, CDR1 SGHTA and CDR2 FQGNSA. The CDR3 has 15 amino acids. CDR3 residues: CASSLGLSREDTQYF. The CDR3 coding sequence is TGTGCCAGCAGCTTAGGTTTATCCAGGGAAGATACGCAGTATTTT.

This clonotype came up many times. The genes are TRBV30 and TRBJ2-1; D ambiguous. This CDR3 contains 13 residues. CDR1 GTSNPN and CDR2 SVGIG come from the germline V gene (reference sequence). The ends were cut back, 0 bases at V and 8 bases at J, with 11 bases in the middle. The CDR3: CAWSVRLEYEQFF. The DNA for the CDR3 is TGTGCCTGGAGTGTACGTCTGGAGTATGAGCAGTTCTTC.

The gene calls are TRBV30 and TRBJ2-7, with D possibly TRBD2 on 7 matching bases. Germline V gene data show CDR1 as GTSNPN and CDR2 as SVGIG (reference sequence). The CDR3 spans 17 residues. V was cut by 0 bases and J by 0 bases, with 18 bases left in between. The CDR3: CAWSVPGGGHNSYEQYF. The CDR3 DNA is TGTGCCTGGAGTGTTCCCGGCGGGGGACACAACTCCTACGAGCAGTACTTC. The whole variable domain, filled in from reference TRBV30 and TRBJ2-7, reads SQTIHQWPATLVQPVGSPLSLECTVEGTSNPNLYWYRQAAGRGLQLLFYSVGIGQISSEVPQNLSASRPQDRQFILSSKKLLLSDSGFYLCAWSVPGGGHNSYEQYFGPGTRLTVT.

This clonotype was seen more than once but under ten times. The V call is TRBV3-1, the J call TRBJ2-1; TRBD2 might be the D (6 bases). V was pared by 0 bases and J by 8 bases, with 17 bases between. The germline gives CDR1 LGHDT, CDR2 YNNKEL (reference sequence). This CDR3 contains 16 residues. The CDR3 here is CASSQEVGRRDYEQFF. The CDR3 bases are TGTGCCAGCAGCCAAGAAGTGGGGCGGAGGGATTATGAGCAGTTCTTC.

This clonotype was counted a few times. The chain recombines TRBV7-9 with TRBJ1-1; D perhaps matches TRBD1 (6 bases). The ends were cut back, 5 bases at V and 6 bases at J, with 19 bases in the middle. This CDR3 has 15 residues. Germline V gene lookup returns CDR1 SEHNR and CDR2 FQNEAQ (reference sequence). CDR3 amino acids: CASSPSSGAGAEAFF. The CDR3 DNA follows: TGTGCCAGCAGCCCCTCGTCGGGGGCGGGCGCTGAAGCTTTCTTT.

V gene TRBV12-3 or TRBV12-4 combines with J gene TRBJ1-6; tentatively, D is TRBD1 (5 bases). This CDR3 region has 13 residues. Trimming removed 4 bases at V and 9 bases at J, with 10 bases between. The CDR3 DNA follows: TGTGCCAGCAGTTGGGGGGGTCCTTCACCCCTCCACTTT. Translating it yields CASSWGGPSPLHF.

This clonotype was seen ten or more times. CDR3 coding DNA: TGTGCCAGCAGTAGTGGGGGGTTCAACACTGAAGCTTTCTTT. Residues: CASSSGGFNTEAFF. V and J are TRBV12-3 or TRBV12-4 and TRBJ1-1, with a possible D match to TRBD1 (5 bases). Trimming shortened V by 5 bases and J by 2 bases, and 12 bases separated the two germline ends. This CDR3 has 14 residues.

There are many counts of this clonotype. The chain employs TRBV4-3 and TRBJ1-2; D is uncertain. The CDR3 loop spans 15 amino acids. Trimming removed 0 bases from V and 5 bases from J, with 13 bases in between. Germline CDR1 is LGHNA and CDR2 is YSLEER. The CDR3 nucleotides read TGCGCCAGCAGCCAAGATTGGAGGCAGCAGTATGGCTACACCTTC. The encoded protein is CASSQDWRQQYGYTF.

This clonotype showed up just a few times. The V gene is TRBV4-1, the J gene TRBJ2-1, with 10 bases that match TRBD2. The CDR3 spans 17 residues. V shed 0 bases and J 6 bases; nucleotides not matched to a gene: 8. The germline gives CDR1 MGHRA, CDR2 YSYEKL. The CDR3 sequence is CASSQEGISGGTNEQFF. The CDR3 DNA reads as TGCGCCAGCAGCCAAGAAGGTATTAGCGGGGGGACCAATGAGCAGTTCTTC.

This clonotype has ten or more counts. The chain carries TRBV7-9 and TRBJ2-1; 7 nucleotides agree with TRBD1. Germline lookup yields CDR1 SEHNR and CDR2 FQNEAQ (reference sequence). The CDR3 covers 14 residues. V was clipped by 5 bases and J by 10 bases; unmatched bases: 11. The DNA of the CDR3 is TGTGCCAGCAGCAATATTAGGGGGCGCATGGAGCAGTTCTTC. It translates to CASSNIRGRMEQFF.

In the case of this clonotype: A read error may be the cause here, since a much bigger clone is one base away. The gene calls are TRBV6-1 and TRBJ1-5; 8 nucleotides line up with TRBD1. The CDR3 spans 15 residues. With 4 bases clipped from V and 3 bases from J, the junction kept 5 bases outside the gene matches. Looked up from germline, CDR1 is MNHNS and CDR2 is SASEGT. In nucleotides, the CDR3 is TGTGCCAGCAGTGTCGACAGGGGAATCAATCAGCCCCAGCATTTT. Amino acid sequence: CASSVDRGINQPQHF.

This rearrangement joins TRBV5-1 to TRBJ2-3, with TRBD2 as a possible D gene (6 bases). Germline V gene data show CDR1 as SGHRS and CDR2 as YFSETQ. This CDR3 is 16 amino acids long. V lost 2 bases and J 4 bases, leaving 17 bases between the germline ends. CDR3 coding DNA: TGCGCCAGCAGCTTCCGGGACTCCTTTCGGGCAGATACGCAGTATTTT. As protein: CASSFRDSFRADTQYF.

In regard to this clonotype: With a much larger clone just one base away, this may be a read error. V gene TRBV25-1 combines with J gene TRBJ1-1, with a tentative D call TRBD1 (5 bases). The CDR3 totals 14 residues. The V gene's germline CDR1 is MGHDK and CDR2 SYGVNS. The CDR3 loop is CASSISRGLAEVFF. CDR3 bases: TGTGCCAGCAGTATCTCACGGGGACTAGCTGAAGTTTTCTTT.

This clonotype has ten or more counts. The chain recombines TRBV3-1 with TRBJ2-3; weak D call: TRBD2 (6 bases). CDR3 length: 15 amino acids. Trimming cost V 1 base and J 2 bases, with 10 bases left between them. The germline CDR1 and CDR2 sequences are LGHDT and YNNKEL (reference sequence). The CDR3 sequence: CASSQGDSFTDTQYF. The CDR3 DNA reads as TGTGCCAGCAGCCAAGGGGACTCTTTCACAGATACGCAGTATTTT.

This clonotype was found many times. The V and J genes are TRBV4-2 and TRBJ2-7, with D perhaps TRBD2 (6 bases). CDR3 length: 13 residues. Germline V gives CDR1 LGHNA, CDR2 YNFKEQ. The V gene lost 4 bases and the J gene lost 3 bases, with 10 bases spanning the gap. The CDR3 sequence is CASSRRLVYEQYF. As DNA, the CDR3 is TGTGCCAGCAGCCGTAGACTAGTCTACGAGCAGTACTTC.

This clonotype was found many times. The rearrangement uses TRBV6-5 and TRBJ2-7; 11 bases map to TRBD2. J was trimmed by 0 bases and V by 8 bases; bases with no gene match: 9. Per the germline V gene, CDR1 is MNHEY and CDR2 is SVGAGI. The CDR3 is 16 amino acids. CDR3 bases: TGTGCCAGCGCAGTCCGCGGGACTAGCGGCTCCTACGAGCAGTACTTC. This sequence encodes CASAVRGTSGSYEQYF.